The 7 T cell receptor beta chains presented below share a single source sample, sequenced in a study of shared clonotypes between healthy human individuals. TCRdb's table, derived via immunoSEQ multiplex PCR, lists solely in-frame clones and lacks some. The data hold around 500,000 clones, with about 76% observed a single time. The specimen was PBMCs. The receptor source for this set is a woman aged 40 to 49 in good health. Some clones in this sample may be carry-over from other donors' samples.

This chain links TRBV19 with TRBJ1-1; no definite D call. Germline-derived CDR1 and CDR2 are LNHDA and SQIVND (reference sequence). V shed 5 bases and J shed 0 bases, with 10 bases lying between them. CDR3 length: 14 amino acids. Written as DNA, the CDR3 is TGTGCCAGTAGTGGGAGACTGATGAACACTGAAGCTTTCTTT. It codes for CASSGRLMNTEAFF.

This clone was seen more than once but under ten times. The rearrangement links TRBV10-2 to TRBJ2-7; D is ambiguous. Between the trimmed V and J ends, which lost 2 bases and 2 bases, there was a span of 4 bases. The V gene's germline CDR1 is WSHSY and CDR2 SAAADI. CDR3 size: 12 residues. The CDR3 DNA reads as TGCGCCAGCAGTGAGGCTGCCTACGAGCAGTACTTC. Translated: CASSEAAYEQYF.

The chain is built from TRBV5-8 and TRBJ2-5, with TRBD1 matching over 9 bases. CDR3 length equals 16 residues. V shed 4 bases, J shed 1 base, and the junction held 8 bases outside the gene matches. Germline V gene data show CDR1 as SGHTS and CDR2 as YDEGEE. This chain's CDR3 is CASSKGTGISQETQYF. In DNA, the CDR3 is TGTGCCAGCAGCAAAGGGACAGGGATAAGCCAAGAGACCCAGTACTTC.

J is TRBJ1-2 and V is TRBV7-2; weak D call: TRBD1 (6 bases). The CDR3 contains 16 residues. V was trimmed by 1 base and J by 5 bases, leaving 17 bases between them. The germline CDR1 and CDR2 sequences are SGHTA and FQGNSA. The CDR3 region is CASSLGRWGQEYGYTF. The CDR3 DNA sequence: TGTGCCAGCAGCTTAGGCCGCTGGGGGCAGGAGTATGGCTACACCTTC.

CDR3 nucleotide sequence: TGTGCCAGCAGCCTGTACAGAGGTCTTAATGAAAAACTGTTTTTT. Amino acid sequence: CASSLYRGLNEKLFF. The chain combines TRBV7-2 with TRBJ1-4; no clear D. Trimming took off 5 bases at V and 4 bases at J, with 14 bases between the two ends. CDR1 SGHTA and CDR2 FQGNSA come from the germline V gene. This CDR3 has 15 residues.

The chain combines TRBV10-3 with TRBJ2-2; no clear D gene. CDR1 and CDR2 from the germline V gene are ENHRY and SYGVKD. The V gene lost 2 bases and the J gene lost 6 bases, with 7 bases spanning the gap. CDR3 size: 13 residues. CDR3: CAISERVPGELFF. Here the CDR3 DNA reads TGTGCCATCAGTGAGAGGGTCCCCGGGGAGCTGTTTTTT.

This clone was observed a few times. This chain uses TRBV28 with TRBJ1-1; D gene uncertain. V shed 5 bases and J shed 1 base, with 11 bases lying between them. CDR1 MDHEN and CDR2 SYDVKM come from the germline V gene. CDR3 length: 14 residues. For the CDR3, the DNA is TGTGCCAGCAGTACCCCGTCAGGGAACACTGAAGCTTTCTTT. Protein: CASSTPSGNTEAFF. Together with reference TRBV28 and TRBJ1-1, the CDR3 gives the full variable domain: DVKVTQSSRYLVKRTGEKVFLECVQDMDHENMFWYRQDPGLGLRLIYFSYDVKMKEKGDIPEGYSVSREKKERFSLILESASTNQTSMYLCASSTPSGNTEAFFGQGTRLTVV.